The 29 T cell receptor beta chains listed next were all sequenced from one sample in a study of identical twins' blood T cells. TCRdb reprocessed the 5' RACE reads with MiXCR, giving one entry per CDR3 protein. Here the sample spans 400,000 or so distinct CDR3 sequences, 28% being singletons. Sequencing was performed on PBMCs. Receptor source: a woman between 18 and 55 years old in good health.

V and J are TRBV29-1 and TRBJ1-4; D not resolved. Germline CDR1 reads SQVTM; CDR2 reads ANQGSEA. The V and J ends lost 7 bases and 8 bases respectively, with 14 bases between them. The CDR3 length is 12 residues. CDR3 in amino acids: CSARSQSEKLFF. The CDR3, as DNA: TGCAGCGCTCGGAGCCAGTCGGAAAAACTGTTTTTT.

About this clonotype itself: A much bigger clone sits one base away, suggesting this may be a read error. For the CDR3, the DNA is TGCAGCGTTGGGGGAGCTGGAAACACCGTATATTTT. This gives the protein CSVGGAGNTVYF. The gene calls are TRBV29-1 and TRBJ1-3, with D uncertain. CDR1 and CDR2 (germline): SQVTM, ANQGSEA. This CDR3 is built from 12 residues.

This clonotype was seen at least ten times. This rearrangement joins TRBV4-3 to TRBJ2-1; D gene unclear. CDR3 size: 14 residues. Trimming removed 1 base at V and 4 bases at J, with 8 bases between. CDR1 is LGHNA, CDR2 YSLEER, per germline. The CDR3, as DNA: TGCGCCAGCAGCCAAGTACGAGGTTACAATGAGCAGTTCTTC. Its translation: CASSQVRGYNEQFF.

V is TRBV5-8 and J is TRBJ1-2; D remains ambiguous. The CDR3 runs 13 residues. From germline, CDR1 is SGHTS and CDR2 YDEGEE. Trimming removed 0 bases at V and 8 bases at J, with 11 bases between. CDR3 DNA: TGTGCCAGCAGCTTGGGCGCCCTGCGGGGCTACACCTTC. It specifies CASSLGALRGYTF.

The CDR3 loop reads CASRPSTGGNQPQHF. DNA for the CDR3: TGTGCCAGCAGACCCTCGACAGGGGGTAATCAGCCCCAGCATTTT. The chain uses TRBV6-5 and TRBJ1-5, with TRBD1 matching over 9 bases. Germline V gene lookup returns CDR1 MNHEY and CDR2 SVGAGI. Germline trimming cut 6 bases from V and 4 bases from J; bases unmatched to any gene: 7. The CDR3 sequence is 15 residues long.

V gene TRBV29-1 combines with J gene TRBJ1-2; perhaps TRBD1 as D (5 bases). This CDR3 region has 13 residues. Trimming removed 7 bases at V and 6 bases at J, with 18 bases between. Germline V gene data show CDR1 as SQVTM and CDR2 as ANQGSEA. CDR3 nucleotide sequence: TGCAGCGCTGACAGCCTCGGTAGAAATGGCTACACCTTC. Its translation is CSADSLGRNGYTF.

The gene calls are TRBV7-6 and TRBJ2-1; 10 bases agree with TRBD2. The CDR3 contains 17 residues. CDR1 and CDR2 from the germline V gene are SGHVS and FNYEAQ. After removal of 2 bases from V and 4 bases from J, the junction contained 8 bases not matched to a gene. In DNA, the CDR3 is TGTGCCAGCAGCTTAACCCTAGCGGGAGCAGGATACAATGAGCAGTTCTTC. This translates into CASSLTLAGAGYNEQFF.

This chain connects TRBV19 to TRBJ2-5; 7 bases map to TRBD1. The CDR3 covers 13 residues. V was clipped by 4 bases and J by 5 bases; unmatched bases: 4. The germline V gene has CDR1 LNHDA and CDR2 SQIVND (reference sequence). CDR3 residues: CASSTTGEETQYF. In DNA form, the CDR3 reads TGTGCCAGTAGTACTACAGGGGAGGAGACCCAGTACTTC.

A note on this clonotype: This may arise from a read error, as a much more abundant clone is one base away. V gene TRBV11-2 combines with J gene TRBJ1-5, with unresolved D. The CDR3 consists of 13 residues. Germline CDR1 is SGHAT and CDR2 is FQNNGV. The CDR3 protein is CAGSENDLTPQHF. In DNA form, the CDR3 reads TGTGCCGGCAGCGAGAACGATTTAACTCCCCAGCATTTT.

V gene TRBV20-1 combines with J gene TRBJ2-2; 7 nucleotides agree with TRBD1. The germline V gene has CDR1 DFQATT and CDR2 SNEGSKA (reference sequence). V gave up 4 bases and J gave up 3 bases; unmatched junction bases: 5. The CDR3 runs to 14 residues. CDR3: CSATDRAYTGELFF. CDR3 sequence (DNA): TGCAGTGCTACAGACAGGGCTTACACCGGGGAGCTGTTTTTT.

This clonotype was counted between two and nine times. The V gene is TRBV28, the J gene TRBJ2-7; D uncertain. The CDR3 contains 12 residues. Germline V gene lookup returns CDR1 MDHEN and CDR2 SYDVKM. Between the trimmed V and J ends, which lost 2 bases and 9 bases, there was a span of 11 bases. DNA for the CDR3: TGTGCCAGCAGTTTAACGCGAGTCGGGCAGTACTTC. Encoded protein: CASSLTRVGQYF.

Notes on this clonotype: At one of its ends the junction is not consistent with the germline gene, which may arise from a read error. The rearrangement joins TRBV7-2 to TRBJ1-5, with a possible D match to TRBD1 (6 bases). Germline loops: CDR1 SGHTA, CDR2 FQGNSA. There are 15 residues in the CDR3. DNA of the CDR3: TGTGCCGGCAGCTTTGTCGGACAGTTTTATCAGCCCCAGCATTTT. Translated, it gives CAGSFVGQFYQPQHF.

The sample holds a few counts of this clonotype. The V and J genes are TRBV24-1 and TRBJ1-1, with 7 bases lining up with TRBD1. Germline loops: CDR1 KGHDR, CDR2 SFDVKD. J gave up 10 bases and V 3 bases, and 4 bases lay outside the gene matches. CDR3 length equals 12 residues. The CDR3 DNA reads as TGTGCCACCAGTGATAACAGGGGATCAGCTTTCTTT. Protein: CATSDNRGSAFF.

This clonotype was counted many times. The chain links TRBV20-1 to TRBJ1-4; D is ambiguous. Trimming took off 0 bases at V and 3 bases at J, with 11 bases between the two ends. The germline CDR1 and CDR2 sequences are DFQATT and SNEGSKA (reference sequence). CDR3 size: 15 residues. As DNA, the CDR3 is TGCAGTGCTAGAGATCTCTTGGTGTCTAATGAAAAACTGTTTTTT. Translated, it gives CSARDLLVSNEKLFF.

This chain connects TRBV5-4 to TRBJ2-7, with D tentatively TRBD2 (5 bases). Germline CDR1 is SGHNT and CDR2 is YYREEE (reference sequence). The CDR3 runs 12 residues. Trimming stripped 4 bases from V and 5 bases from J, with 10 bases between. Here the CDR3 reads CASSGLANEQYF. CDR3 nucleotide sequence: TGTGCCAGCAGCGGCTTAGCGAACGAGCAGTACTTC.

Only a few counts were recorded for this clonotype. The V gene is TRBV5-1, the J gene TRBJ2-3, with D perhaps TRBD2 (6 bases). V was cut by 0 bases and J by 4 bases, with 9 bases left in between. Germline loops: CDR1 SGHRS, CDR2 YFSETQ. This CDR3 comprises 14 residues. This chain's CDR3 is CASSLDAGPDTQYF. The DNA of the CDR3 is TGCGCCAGCAGCTTGGACGCGGGGCCAGATACGCAGTATTTT.

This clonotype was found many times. CDR3 loop: CASSIGTGQAYGYTF. In DNA form, the CDR3 reads TGTGCCAGCTCAATCGGTACTGGACAGGCCTATGGCTACACCTTC. The J gene is TRBJ1-2, the V gene TRBV18; 7 bases are shared with TRBD1. Per germline, CDR1 KGHSH and CDR2 LQKENI. The CDR3 is 15 amino acids. After removal of 5 bases from V and 4 bases from J, the junction contained 10 bases not matched to a gene.

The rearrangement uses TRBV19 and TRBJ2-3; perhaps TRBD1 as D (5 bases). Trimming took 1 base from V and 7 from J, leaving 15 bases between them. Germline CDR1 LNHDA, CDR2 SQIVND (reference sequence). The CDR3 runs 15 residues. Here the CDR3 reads CASSIAGLTGYTQYF. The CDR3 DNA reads TGTGCCAGTAGTATAGCCGGTCTTACAGGTTATACGCAGTATTTT.

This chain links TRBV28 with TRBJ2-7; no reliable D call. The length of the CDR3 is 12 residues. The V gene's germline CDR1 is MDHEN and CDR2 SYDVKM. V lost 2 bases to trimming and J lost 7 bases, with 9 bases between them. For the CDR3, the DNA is TGTGCCAGCAGTTTAGCAGGCCTTGAGCAGTACTTC. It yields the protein CASSLAGLEQYF. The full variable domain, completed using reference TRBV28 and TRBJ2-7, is DVKVTQSSRYLVKRTGEKVFLECVQDMDHENMFWYRQDPGLGLRLIYFSYDVKMKEKGDIPEGYSVSREKKERFSLILESASTNQTSMYLCASSLAGLEQYFGPGTRLTVT.

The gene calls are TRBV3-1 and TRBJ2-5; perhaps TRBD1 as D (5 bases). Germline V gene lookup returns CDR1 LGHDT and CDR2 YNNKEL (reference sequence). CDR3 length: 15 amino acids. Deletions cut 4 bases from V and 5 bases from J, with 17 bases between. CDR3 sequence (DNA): TGTGCCAGCAGCCCTTTTAGACAGTTAACCGAGACCCAGTACTTC. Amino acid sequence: CASSPFRQLTETQYF.

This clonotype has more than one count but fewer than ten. The chain's CDR3 is CASSAGTGGATNEKLFF. The CDR3 DNA follows: TGTGCCAGCAGTGCCGGGACAGGGGGAGCAACTAATGAAAAACTGTTTTTT. The chain links TRBV2 to TRBJ1-4, with 11 bases fitting TRBD1. Germline V gives CDR1 SNHLY, CDR2 FYNNEI. After removal of 4 bases from V and 0 bases from J, the junction contained 4 bases not matched to a gene. The CDR3 is 17 amino acids.

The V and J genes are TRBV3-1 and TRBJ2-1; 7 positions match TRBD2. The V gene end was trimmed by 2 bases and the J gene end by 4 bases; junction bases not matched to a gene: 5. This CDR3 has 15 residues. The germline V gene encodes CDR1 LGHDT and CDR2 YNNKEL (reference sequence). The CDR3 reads CASSQPSGGYNEQFF. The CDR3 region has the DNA TGTGCCAGCAGCCAACCTTCGGGGGGTTACAATGAGCAGTTCTTC.

The CDR3 spells CASSYRQGNYGYTF. CDR3 DNA sequence: TGTGCCAGCAGTTACCGGCAGGGTAACTATGGCTACACCTTC. V gene TRBV6-6 combines with J gene TRBJ1-2, with D possibly TRBD1 on 5 matching bases. Trimming took off 2 bases at V and 1 base at J, with 8 bases between the two ends. This CDR3 is built from 14 residues. Looked up from germline, CDR1 is MNHNY and CDR2 is SVGAGI (reference sequence).

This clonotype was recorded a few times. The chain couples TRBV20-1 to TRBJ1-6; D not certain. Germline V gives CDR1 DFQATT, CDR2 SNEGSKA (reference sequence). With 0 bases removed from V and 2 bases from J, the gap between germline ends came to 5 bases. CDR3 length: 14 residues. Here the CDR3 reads CSARDGAYNSPLHF. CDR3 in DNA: TGCAGTGCTAGAGACGGGGCCTATAATTCACCCCTCCACTTT.

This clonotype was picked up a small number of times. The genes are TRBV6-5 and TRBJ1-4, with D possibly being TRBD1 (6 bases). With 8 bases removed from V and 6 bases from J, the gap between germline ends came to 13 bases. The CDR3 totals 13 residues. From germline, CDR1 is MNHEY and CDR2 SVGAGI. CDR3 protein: CASSGGRDEKLFF. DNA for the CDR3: TGTGCCAGCTCGGGGGGGCGGGATGAAAAACTGTTTTTT.

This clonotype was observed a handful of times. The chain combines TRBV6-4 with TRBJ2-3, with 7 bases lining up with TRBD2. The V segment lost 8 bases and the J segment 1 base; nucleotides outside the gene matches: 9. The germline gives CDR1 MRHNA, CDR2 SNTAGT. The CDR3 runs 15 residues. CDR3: CASGSGLEGTDTQYF. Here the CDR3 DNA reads TGTGCCAGCGGATCCGGACTAGAGGGCACAGATACGCAGTATTTT.

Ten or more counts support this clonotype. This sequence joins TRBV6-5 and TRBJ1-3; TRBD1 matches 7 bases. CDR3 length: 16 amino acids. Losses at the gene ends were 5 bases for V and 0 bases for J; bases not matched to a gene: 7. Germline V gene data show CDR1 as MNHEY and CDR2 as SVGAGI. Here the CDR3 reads CASSQGQPNSGNTIYF. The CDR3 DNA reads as TGTGCCAGCAGTCAGGGACAGCCAAACTCTGGAAACACCATATATTTT.

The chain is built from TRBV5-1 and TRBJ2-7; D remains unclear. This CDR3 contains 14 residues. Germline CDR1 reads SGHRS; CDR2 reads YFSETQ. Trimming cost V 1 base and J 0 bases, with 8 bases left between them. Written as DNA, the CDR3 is TGCGCCAGCAGCTTGTATAAGGACTCCTACGAGCAGTACTTC. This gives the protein CASSLYKDSYEQYF.

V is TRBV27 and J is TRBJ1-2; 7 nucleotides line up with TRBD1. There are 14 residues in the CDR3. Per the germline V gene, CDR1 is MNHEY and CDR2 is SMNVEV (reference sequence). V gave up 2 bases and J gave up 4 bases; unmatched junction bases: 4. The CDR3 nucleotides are TGTGCCAGCAGTTTAACGAGGGACAGCTATGGCTACACCTTC. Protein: CASSLTRDSYGYTF.